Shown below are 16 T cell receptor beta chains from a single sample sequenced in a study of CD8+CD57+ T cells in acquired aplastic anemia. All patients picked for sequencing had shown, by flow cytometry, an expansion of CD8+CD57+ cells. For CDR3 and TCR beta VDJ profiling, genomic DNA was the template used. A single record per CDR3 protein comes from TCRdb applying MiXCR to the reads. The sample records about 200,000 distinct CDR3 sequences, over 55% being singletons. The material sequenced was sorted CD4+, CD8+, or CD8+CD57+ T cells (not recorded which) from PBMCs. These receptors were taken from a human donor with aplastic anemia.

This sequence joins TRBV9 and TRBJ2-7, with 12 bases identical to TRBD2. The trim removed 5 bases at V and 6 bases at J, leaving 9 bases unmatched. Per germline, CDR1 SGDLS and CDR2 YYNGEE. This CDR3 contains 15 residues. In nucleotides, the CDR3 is TGTGCCAGCAGTTTACCTAGCGGGAGGGCCTCCGAGCAGTACTTC. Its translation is CASSLPSGRASEQYF.

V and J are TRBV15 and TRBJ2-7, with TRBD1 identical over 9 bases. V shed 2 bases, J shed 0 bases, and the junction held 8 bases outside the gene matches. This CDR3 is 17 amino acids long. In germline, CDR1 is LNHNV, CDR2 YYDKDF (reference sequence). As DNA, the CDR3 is TGTGCCACCAGCAGATCTATGGACAGGGGCAACTCCTACGAGCAGTACTTC. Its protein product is CATSRSMDRGNSYEQYF.

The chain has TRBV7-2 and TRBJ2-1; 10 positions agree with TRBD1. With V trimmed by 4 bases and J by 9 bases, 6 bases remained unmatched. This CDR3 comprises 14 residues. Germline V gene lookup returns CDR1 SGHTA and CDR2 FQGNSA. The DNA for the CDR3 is TGTGCCAGCAGCTCAGACAGGGGGCTCAGTGAGCAGTTCTTC. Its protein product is CASSSDRGLSEQFF.

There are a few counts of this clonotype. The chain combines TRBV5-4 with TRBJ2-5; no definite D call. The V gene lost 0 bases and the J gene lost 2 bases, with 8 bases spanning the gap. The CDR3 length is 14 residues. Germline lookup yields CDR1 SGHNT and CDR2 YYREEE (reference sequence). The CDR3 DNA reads TGTGCCAGCAGCTTGGGGAGCCAGCAAGAGACCCAGTACTTC. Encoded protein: CASSLGSQQETQYF.

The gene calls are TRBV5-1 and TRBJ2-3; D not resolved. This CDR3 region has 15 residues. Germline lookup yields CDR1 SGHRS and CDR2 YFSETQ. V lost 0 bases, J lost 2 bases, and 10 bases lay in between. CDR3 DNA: TGCGCCAGCAGCTTGGCGGAGTTAACCACAGATACGCAGTATTTT. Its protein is CASSLAELTTDTQYF.

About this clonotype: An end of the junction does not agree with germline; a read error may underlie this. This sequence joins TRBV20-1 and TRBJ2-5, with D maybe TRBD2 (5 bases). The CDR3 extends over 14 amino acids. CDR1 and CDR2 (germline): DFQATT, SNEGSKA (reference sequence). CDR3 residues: CSASEVDYQETRYF. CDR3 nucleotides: TGCAGTGCTAGTGAGGTAGACTACCAAGAGACCCGGTACTTC.

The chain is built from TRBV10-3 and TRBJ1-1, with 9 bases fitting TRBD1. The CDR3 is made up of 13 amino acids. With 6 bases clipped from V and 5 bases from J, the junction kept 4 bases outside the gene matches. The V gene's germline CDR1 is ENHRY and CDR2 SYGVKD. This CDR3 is CAISTGGWTEAFF. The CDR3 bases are TGTGCCATCAGCACAGGGGGCTGGACTGAAGCTTTCTTT.

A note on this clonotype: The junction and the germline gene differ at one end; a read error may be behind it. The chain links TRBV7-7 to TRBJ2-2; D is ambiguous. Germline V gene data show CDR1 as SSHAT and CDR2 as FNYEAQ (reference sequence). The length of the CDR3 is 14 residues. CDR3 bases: TGTGCTAGCAGCTTGGCCTTTAATGGCGGGGAGCTGTTTTTT. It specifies CASSLAFNGGELFF.

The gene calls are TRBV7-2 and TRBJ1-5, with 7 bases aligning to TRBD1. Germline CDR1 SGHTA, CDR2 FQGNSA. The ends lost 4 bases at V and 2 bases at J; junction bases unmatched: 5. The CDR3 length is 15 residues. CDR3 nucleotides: TGTGCCAGCAGCTCTCGACAGGGCGGCAATCAGCCCCAGCATTTT. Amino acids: CASSSRQGGNQPQHF. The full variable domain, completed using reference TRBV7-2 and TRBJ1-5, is GAGVSQSPSNKVTEKGKDVELRCDPISGHTALYWYRQSLGQGLEFLIYFQGNSAPDKSGLPSDRFSAERTGGSVSTLTIQRTQQEDSAVYLCASSSRQGGNQPQHFGDGTRLSIL.

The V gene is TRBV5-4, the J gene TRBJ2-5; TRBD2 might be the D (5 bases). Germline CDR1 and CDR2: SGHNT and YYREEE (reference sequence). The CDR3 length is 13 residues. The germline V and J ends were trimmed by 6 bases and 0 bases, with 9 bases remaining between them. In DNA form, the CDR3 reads TGTGCCAGCACCCCGGGGAACCAAGAGACCCAGTACTTC. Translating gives CASTPGNQETQYF.

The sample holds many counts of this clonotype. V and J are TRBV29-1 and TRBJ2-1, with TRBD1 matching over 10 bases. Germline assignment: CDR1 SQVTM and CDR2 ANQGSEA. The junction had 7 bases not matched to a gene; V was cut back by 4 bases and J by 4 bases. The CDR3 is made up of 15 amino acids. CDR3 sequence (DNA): TGCAGCGTTGGGGGGACAGGGGAGGGGTACAATGAGCAGTTCTTC. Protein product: CSVGGTGEGYNEQFF.

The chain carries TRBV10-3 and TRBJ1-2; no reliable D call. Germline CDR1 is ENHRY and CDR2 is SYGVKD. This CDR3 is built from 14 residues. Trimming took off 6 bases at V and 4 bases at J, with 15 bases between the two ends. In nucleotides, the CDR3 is TGTGCCATCAGCGAGGAGATGGACCGCTATGGCTACACCTTC. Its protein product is CAISEEMDRYGYTF.

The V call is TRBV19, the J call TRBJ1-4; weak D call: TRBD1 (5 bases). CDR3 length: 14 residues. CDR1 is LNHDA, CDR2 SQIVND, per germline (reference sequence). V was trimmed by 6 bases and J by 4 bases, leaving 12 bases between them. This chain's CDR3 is CASSSKQVNEKLFF. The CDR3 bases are TGTGCCAGTAGCTCGAAACAGGTTAATGAAAAACTGTTTTTT.

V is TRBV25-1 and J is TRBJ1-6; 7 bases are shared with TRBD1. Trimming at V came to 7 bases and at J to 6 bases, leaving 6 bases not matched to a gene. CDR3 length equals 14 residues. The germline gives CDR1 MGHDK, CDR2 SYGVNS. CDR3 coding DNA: TGTGCCAGCACCGGGCAGGGGGGTAATTCACCCCTCCACTTT. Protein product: CASTGQGGNSPLHF.

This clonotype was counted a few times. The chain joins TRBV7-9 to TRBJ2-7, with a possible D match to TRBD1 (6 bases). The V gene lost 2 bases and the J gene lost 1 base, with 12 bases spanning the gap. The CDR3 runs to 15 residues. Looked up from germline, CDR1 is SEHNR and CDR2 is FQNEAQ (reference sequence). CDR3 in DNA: TGTGCCAGCAGCTTATTAGGGGGACAATCCTACGAGCAGTACTTC. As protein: CASSLLGGQSYEQYF.

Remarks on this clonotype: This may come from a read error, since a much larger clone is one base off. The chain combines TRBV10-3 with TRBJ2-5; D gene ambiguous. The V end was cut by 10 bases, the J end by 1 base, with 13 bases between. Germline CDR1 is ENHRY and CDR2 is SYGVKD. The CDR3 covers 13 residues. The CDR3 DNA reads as TGTGCCAGCCGGCGACTCATCCAAGAGACCCAGTACTTC. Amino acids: CASRRLIQETQYF.